The rows below give T cell receptor beta chains drawn from one sample of a study of blood T cell repertoires in COVID-19. Libraries were prepared by immunoSEQ multiplex PCR; TCRdb keeps only in-frame clonotypes and omits some of them. The repertoire holds about 150,000 clones, roughly nine tenths seen once, with 2.5% to 3.5% in the top ten. The sample taken for sequencing was peripheral blood. The receptors were gathered from a woman aged 55-69 years with active COVID-19. Both conserved end residues are part of each CDR3. Each record gives: V gene, J gene, clone size, D gene, CDR3 protein, CDR3 DNA. D genes are given only for firm matches. The size field is filled for only some rows; it gives once, few, many or a size class.

V: TRBV5-6; J: TRBJ2-7; size: .; D: .; CDR3: CASSPIVGLTEQYF; DNA: TGTGCCAGCAGCCCGATAGTGGGCCTCACCGAGCAGTACTTC
V: TRBV7-9; J: TRBJ2-1; size: .; D: TRBD2; CDR3: CASSPKWGTSGNNEQFF; DNA: TGTGCCAGCAGCCCCAAGTGGGGGACTAGCGGGAACAATGAGCAGTTCTTC
V: TRBV5-1; J: TRBJ1-1; size: .; D: .; CDR3: CASSLRQQNTEAFF; DNA: TGCGCCAGCAGCTTGAGACAACAGAACACTGAAGCTTTCTTT
V: TRBV4-3; J: TRBJ2-7; size: .; D: TRBD1; CDR3: CASSQASGGLGYEQYF; DNA: TGCGCCAGCAGCCAAGCGTCAGGGGGCCTAGGATACGAGCAGTACTTC
V: TRBV2; J: TRBJ2-7; size: .; D: TRBD2; CDR3: CASSEGPSGMSEQYF; DNA: TGTGCCAGCAGTGAAGGTCCTAGCGGGATGAGCGAGCAGTACTTC
V: TRBV2; J: TRBJ2-6; size: .; D: .; CDR3: CASTRDISSGANVLTF; DNA: TGTGCCAGCACCCGGGACATCAGCTCTGGGGCCAACGTCCTGACTTTC
V: TRBV5-6; J: TRBJ2-7; size: .; D: .; CDR3: CASRRRTDLSYEQYF; DNA: TGTGCCAGCAGGCGGAGGACAGACCTCTCCTACGAGCAGTACTTC
V: TRBV6-5; J: TRBJ2-2; size: .; D: TRBD2; CDR3: CASSLDTRGVGELFF; DNA: TGTGCCAGCAGCTTGGACACCCGGGGGGTCGGGGAGCTGTTTTTT
V: TRBV28; J: TRBJ1-1; size: .; D: TRBD1; CDR3: CASGFSTGVSTEAFF; DNA: TGTGCCAGCGGCTTCAGTACAGGGGTAAGCACTGAAGCTTTCTTT
V: TRBV7-8; J: TRBJ2-7; size: .; D: TRBD1; CDR3: CASSWLDRGRSYEQYF; DNA: TGTGCCAGCAGCTGGCTGGACAGGGGGAGATCCTACGAGCAGTACTTC
V: TRBV7-8; J: TRBJ2-7; size: .; D: .; CDR3: CASSPRQAGEQYF; DNA: TGTGCCAGCAGCCCAAGACAGGCCGGCGAGCAGTACTTC
V: TRBV7-9; J: TRBJ2-7; size: .; D: .; CDR3: CASSNYAGGYEQYF; DNA: TGTGCCAGCAGCAACTACGCGGGTGGCTACGAGCAGTACTTC
V: TRBV6-5; J: TRBJ2-2; size: once; D: .; CDR3: CASSGQQNTGELFF; DNA: TGTGCCAGCAGCGGACAGCAAAACACCGGGGAGCTGTTTTTT
V: TRBV2; J: TRBJ2-7; size: .; D: .; CDR3: CASSETLLGYYEQYF; DNA: TGTGCCAGCAGCGAAACACTGCTCGGGTACTACGAGCAGTACTTC
V: TRBV7-3; J: TRBJ2-1; size: .; D: .; CDR3: CASSLLATSSYNEQFF; DNA: TGTGCCAGCAGCTTACTAGCAACGAGCTCCTACAATGAGCAGTTCTTC
V: TRBV11-2; J: TRBJ1-1; size: .; D: TRBD1; CDR3: CASSLEQGARAFF; DNA: TGTGCCAGCAGCTTAGAACAGGGGGCGAGAGCTTTCTTT
V: TRBV24-1; J: TRBJ1-4; size: .; D: TRBD1; CDR3: CATSDYRDRGWVGEKLFF; DNA: TGTGCCACCAGTGATTACAGGGACAGGGGATGGGTAGGTGAAAAACTGTTTTTT
V: TRBV7-2; J: TRBJ2-5; size: .; D: .; CDR3: CASSLTPQYQETQYF; DNA: TGTGCCAGCAGCTTAACCCCCCAGTACCAAGAGACCCAGTACTTC
V: TRBV7-9; J: TRBJ1-4; size: .; D: .; CDR3: CASSLDGGFNEKLFF; DNA: TGTGCCAGCAGCTTGGACGGAGGGTTTAATGAAAAACTGTTTTTT
V: TRBV28; J: TRBJ1-1; size: .; D: .; CDR3: CASRKSVNTEAFF; DNA: TGTGCCAGCAGGAAAAGCGTGAACACTGAAGCTTTCTTT
V: TRBV6-2/TRBV6-3; J: TRBJ2-2; size: .; D: TRBD2; CDR3: CASRYRGTSGRRSAGELFF; DNA: TGTGCCAGCAGGTACCGGGGGACTAGCGGGAGACGATCGGCCGGGGAGCTGTTTTTT
V: TRBV4-1; J: TRBJ2-5; size: .; D: TRBD2; CDR3: CASSQQELVAGGHAAETQYF; DNA: TGCGCCAGCAGCCAACAAGAGCTTGTAGCGGGAGGGCATGCGGCAGAGACCCAGTACTTC
V: TRBV3-1/TRBV3-2; J: TRBJ2-7; size: .; D: TRBD1; CDR3: CASSQMQGVGYEQYF; DNA: TGTGCCAGCAGCCAAATGCAGGGGGTGGGATACGAGCAGTACTTC
V: TRBV7-9; J: TRBJ1-1; size: .; D: .; CDR3: CASSYTGTEAFF; DNA: TGTGCCAGCAGCTATACCGGGACAGAAGCTTTCTTT
V: TRBV27; J: TRBJ2-1; size: .; D: TRBD2; CDR3: CASSFRSSRTRLDNEQFF; DNA: TGTGCCAGCAGTTTCAGATCTTCCCGGACTAGATTGGACAATGAGCAGTTCTTC
V: TRBV28; J: TRBJ1-2; size: .; D: .; CDR3: CASSLSQYGYTF; DNA: TGTGCCAGCAGTTTATCCCAGTATGGCTACACCTTC
V: TRBV5-1; J: TRBJ1-6; size: few; D: TRBD1; CDR3: CASSVDRAPSRSPLHF; DNA: TGCGCCAGCAGCGTGGACAGGGCCCCGTCCAGGTCACCCCTCCACTTT
V: TRBV28; J: TRBJ2-7; size: .; D: TRBD2; CDR3: CASSLVTSGSYEQYF; DNA: TGTGCCAGCAGTTTAGTTACTAGCGGTTCCTACGAGCAGTACTTC
V: TRBV28; J: TRBJ2-5; size: .; D: TRBD2; CDR3: CASRPRTSLIHQETQYF; DNA: TGTGCCAGCAGACCTAGGACTAGTCTTATCCACCAAGAGACCCAGTACTTC
V: TRBV6-5; J: TRBJ2-7; size: .; D: .; CDR3: CASTEDPRIYEQYF; DNA: TGTGCCAGCACCGAAGACCCTAGGATCTACGAGCAGTACTTC
V: TRBV11-3; J: TRBJ1-1; size: .; D: .; CDR3: CASSLTQGTEAFF; DNA: TGTGCCAGCAGCTTAACGCAGGGAACTGAAGCTTTCTTT
V: TRBV6-5; J: TRBJ1-6; size: .; D: TRBD1; CDR3: CASSYLRGRNNSPLHF; DNA: TGTGCCAGCAGTTACCTCAGGGGGCGGAATAATTCACCCCTCCACTTT
V: TRBV7-3; J: TRBJ2-2; size: .; D: TRBD2; CDR3: CASSLNAGVTTGELFF; DNA: TGTGCCAGCAGCTTAAATGCGGGAGTTACCACCGGGGAGCTGTTTTTT
V: TRBV19; J: TRBJ2-2; size: .; D: .; CDR3: CASSMEAYGTGELFF; DNA: TGTGCCAGTAGTATGGAGGCTTACGGGACCGGGGAGCTGTTTTTT
V: TRBV19; J: TRBJ2-7; size: .; D: TRBD2; CDR3: CASSFRLAGWNRDEQYF; DNA: TGTGCCAGTAGTTTTCGACTAGCGGGTTGGAATAGGGACGAGCAGTACTTC
V: TRBV27; J: TRBJ1-2; size: .; D: TRBD1; CDR3: CASSQRDRSYGYTF; DNA: TGTGCCAGCAGCCAGCGGGACAGGTCCTATGGCTACACCTTC
V: TRBV7-8; J: TRBJ2-7; size: .; D: TRBD2; CDR3: CASSLGLAGDEQYF; DNA: TGTGCCAGCAGCTTAGGGCTAGCGGGAGACGAGCAGTACTTC
V: TRBV7-3; J: TRBJ2-1; size: .; D: .; CDR3: CASSLGHEQFF; DNA: TGTGCCAGCAGCTTAGGCCATGAGCAGTTCTTC
V: TRBV7-9; J: TRBJ2-7; size: .; D: .; CDR3: CASSLDLDRYEQYF; DNA: TGTGCCAGCAGTCTAGATTTGGATAGATACGAGCAGTACTTC
V: TRBV9; J: TRBJ2-1; size: .; D: TRBD2; CDR3: CASSGGSGGSYNEQFF; DNA: TGTGCCAGCAGCGGCGGTAGCGGGGGGTCCTACAATGAGCAGTTCTTC